A selection of T cell receptor beta chains follows, all from one sample in a study of identical twins. A single record per CDR3 protein comes from TCRdb applying MiXCR to the 5' RACE reads. This sample has about 150,000 distinct CDR3 sequences, with around 3.4% found just once. Specimen: memory T cells sorted from blood. These receptor sequences come from a man between 18 and 35 years old in good health. Each CDR3 is given with its conserved first and last residue. Each record gives: V gene, J gene, clone size, D gene, CDR3 protein, CDR3 DNA. The D gene is left open where the match is weak. Not all rows give a size; the values are once, few, many and, for expanded clones, a class.

v_gene: TRBV5-5
j_gene: TRBJ1-3
abundance: many
d_gene: TRBD1
CDR3aa: CASSTTGDGNTIYF
CDR3nt: TGTGCCAGCAGCACGACAGGGGACGGAAACACCATATATTTT

v_gene: TRBV12-3/TRBV12-4
j_gene: TRBJ1-5
abundance: many
d_gene: .
CDR3aa: CASSLAARYSNQPQHF
CDR3nt: TGTGCCAGCAGTTTAGCGGCCCGATATAGCAATCAGCCCCAGCATTTT

v_gene: TRBV7-9
j_gene: TRBJ1-1
abundance: many
d_gene: .
CDR3aa: CASSLWDRGGTEAFF
CDR3nt: TGTGCCAGCAGCTTGTGGGACCGCGGGGGCACTGAAGCTTTCTTT

v_gene: TRBV7-9
j_gene: TRBJ2-5
abundance: many
d_gene: .
CDR3aa: CASRHNRPGETQYF
CDR3nt: TGTGCCAGCAGACACAACAGGCCCGGGGAGACCCAGTACTTC

v_gene: TRBV20-1
j_gene: TRBJ2-7
abundance: many
d_gene: TRBD2
CDR3aa: CSASFPGLGDYEQYF
CDR3nt: TGCAGTGCTTCTTTCCCGGGACTAGGGGACTACGAGCAGTACTTC

v_gene: TRBV15
j_gene: TRBJ2-3
abundance: many
d_gene: .
CDR3aa: CATSRGGRTDTQYF
CDR3nt: TGTGCCACCAGCAGAGGGGGCCGGACAGATACGCAGTATTTT

v_gene: TRBV2
j_gene: TRBJ2-5
abundance: many
d_gene: .
CDR3aa: CASSEGLRQVFRETQYF
CDR3nt: TGTGCCAGCAGTGAAGGGTTAAGACAGGTCTTCCGAGAGACCCAGTACTTC

v_gene: TRBV28
j_gene: TRBJ2-1
abundance: many
d_gene: TRBD1
CDR3aa: CASSRGQVEQFF
CDR3nt: TGTGCCAGCAGTCGGGGACAGGTTGAGCAGTTCTTC

v_gene: TRBV15
j_gene: TRBJ1-4
abundance: many
d_gene: .
CDR3aa: CATSRVRVLTEKLFF
CDR3nt: TGTGCCACCAGCAGAGTCAGGGTGCTAACGGAAAAACTGTTTTTT

v_gene: TRBV12-3/TRBV12-4
j_gene: TRBJ1-4
abundance: many
d_gene: TRBD1
CDR3aa: CASNPTGTGVGEKLFF
CDR3nt: TGTGCCAGCAATCCTACTGGGACAGGGGTGGGTGAAAAACTGTTTTTT

v_gene: TRBV20-1
j_gene: TRBJ1-5
abundance: many
d_gene: .
CDR3aa: CSAAAPNQPQHF
CDR3nt: TGCAGTGCTGCAGCCCCAAATCAGCCCCAGCATTTT

v_gene: TRBV19
j_gene: TRBJ1-5
abundance: .
d_gene: .
CDR3aa: CASSWGQPGPQHF
CDR3nt: TGTGCCAGTAGTTGGGGCCAGCCAGGTCCCCAGCATTTT

v_gene: TRBV6-2/TRBV6-3
j_gene: TRBJ2-1
abundance: .
d_gene: TRBD2
CDR3aa: CASSLQTSGRVFF
CDR3nt: TGTGCCAGCAGTCTCCAGACTAGCGGGAGAGTGTTCTTC

v_gene: TRBV5-1
j_gene: TRBJ2-3
abundance: many
d_gene: .
CDR3aa: CASGGGATDTQYF
CDR3nt: TGCGCCAGCGGCGGGGGCGCAACAGATACGCAGTATTTT

v_gene: TRBV6-5
j_gene: TRBJ2-3
abundance: many
d_gene: .
CDR3aa: CASSYSRHPVRTDTQYF
CDR3nt: TGTGCCAGCAGTTACTCGAGGCACCCAGTCCGCACAGATACGCAGTATTTT

v_gene: TRBV6-2/TRBV6-3
j_gene: TRBJ2-3
abundance: many
d_gene: TRBD2
CDR3aa: CASSSRTSDTDTQYF
CDR3nt: TGTGCCAGCAGTTCGAGGACTAGCGACACAGATACGCAGTATTTT

v_gene: TRBV6-1
j_gene: TRBJ2-7
abundance: many
d_gene: TRBD1
CDR3aa: CASWDRGISEQYF
CDR3nt: TGTGCCAGCTGGGACAGGGGAATCTCCGAGCAGTACTTC

v_gene: TRBV20-1
j_gene: TRBJ1-1
abundance: .
d_gene: .
CDR3aa: CSARRGGNTEAFF
CDR3nt: TGCAGTGCTAGAAGAGGGGGGAACACTGAAGCTTTCTTT

v_gene: TRBV24-1
j_gene: TRBJ2-3
abundance: many
d_gene: .
CDR3aa: CATSRDPTDTQYF
CDR3nt: TGTGCCACCAGCCGGGACCCCACGGATACGCAGTATTTT

v_gene: TRBV9
j_gene: TRBJ2-2
abundance: many
d_gene: TRBD1
CDR3aa: CASSVGQGTPGELFF
CDR3nt: TGTGCCAGCAGCGTTGGACAGGGTACCCCCGGGGAGCTGTTTTTT

v_gene: TRBV20-1
j_gene: TRBJ2-1
abundance: many
d_gene: TRBD2
CDR3aa: CSARDRSGRPNEQFF
CDR3nt: TGCAGTGCTAGAGATCGAAGCGGGAGACCCAATGAGCAGTTCTTC

v_gene: TRBV24-1
j_gene: TRBJ2-1
abundance: many
d_gene: .
CDR3aa: CATSVPGIHEQFF
CDR3nt: TGTGCCACCAGTGTACCGGGGATACATGAGCAGTTCTTC

v_gene: TRBV15
j_gene: TRBJ2-1
abundance: many
d_gene: .
CDR3aa: CATSRSLAEQFF
CDR3nt: TGTGCCACCAGCAGATCGCTAGCGGAGCAGTTCTTC

v_gene: TRBV12-3/TRBV12-4
j_gene: TRBJ2-5
abundance: many
d_gene: TRBD2
CDR3aa: CASSLEGGLAGGETQYF
CDR3nt: TGTGCCAGCAGTTTAGAGGGCGGACTAGCGGGAGGTGAGACCCAGTACTTC

v_gene: TRBV11-2
j_gene: TRBJ2-1
abundance: many
d_gene: .
CDR3aa: CASSLVNGGREFF
CDR3nt: TGTGCCAGCAGCTTAGTAAACGGGGGACGGGAGTTCTTC

v_gene: TRBV4-2
j_gene: TRBJ2-4
abundance: many
d_gene: TRBD2
CDR3aa: CASSQDSQWTSGPNIQYF
CDR3nt: TGTGCCAGCAGCCAAGATTCCCAGTGGACTAGCGGACCAAACATTCAGTACTTC

v_gene: TRBV5-1
j_gene: TRBJ2-1
abundance: .
d_gene: TRBD2
CDR3aa: CASSPRTSAGEQFF
CDR3nt: TGCGCCAGCAGCCCGCGTACTAGCGCTGGGGAGCAGTTCTTC

v_gene: TRBV7-2
j_gene: TRBJ1-2
abundance: many
d_gene: .
CDR3aa: CASSPMPGVANYGYTF
CDR3nt: TGTGCCAGCAGCCCCATGCCAGGGGTAGCTAACTATGGCTACACCTTC